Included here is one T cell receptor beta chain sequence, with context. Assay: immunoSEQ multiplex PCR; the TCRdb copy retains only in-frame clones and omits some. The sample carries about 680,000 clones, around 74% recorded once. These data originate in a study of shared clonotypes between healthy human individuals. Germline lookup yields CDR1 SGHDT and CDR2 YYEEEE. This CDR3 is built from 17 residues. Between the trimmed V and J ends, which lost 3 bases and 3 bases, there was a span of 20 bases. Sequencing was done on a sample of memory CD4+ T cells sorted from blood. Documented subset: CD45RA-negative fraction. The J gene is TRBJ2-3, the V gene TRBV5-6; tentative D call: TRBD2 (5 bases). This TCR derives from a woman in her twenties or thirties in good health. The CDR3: CASSSPFLETITDTQYF. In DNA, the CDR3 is TGTGCCAGCAGCTCTCCTTTCCTAGAGACTATAACAGATACGCAGTATTTT.